The 19 T cell receptor beta chains presented below share a single source sample, sequenced in a study of T cell responses to AZD1222 COVID-19 vaccine. TCRdb's copy holds only in-frame clones and misses some; the assay was immunoSEQ multiplex PCR. Of roughly 98,000 clones in the sample, over 85% were seen once. The source was peripheral blood, collected on day 0 of AZD1222 vaccination. Receptors were obtained from an adult in good health.

V is TRBV4-1 and J is TRBJ2-3; D is perhaps TRBD2 (6 bases). Per the germline V gene, CDR1 is MGHRA and CDR2 is YSYEKL. The CDR3 extends over 16 amino acids. V was cut by 1 base and J by 4 bases, with 15 bases left in between. The CDR3, as DNA: TGCGCCAGCAGCCAAGTGGTAGGGAGGATGTCAGATACGCAGTATTTT. It specifies CASSQVVGRMSDTQYF.

The rearrangement joins TRBV7-3 to TRBJ2-1; TRBD2 agrees at 11 bases. This CDR3 comprises 15 residues. CDR1 and CDR2 from the germline V gene are SGHTA and FQGTGA. Losses at the gene ends were 4 bases for V and 10 bases for J; bases not matched to a gene: 9. The CDR3 sequence: CASSSLAGAPQEQFF. The CDR3 nucleotides are TGTGCCAGCAGCTCACTAGCGGGGGCCCCTCAGGAGCAGTTCTTC.

This chain connects TRBV5-1 to TRBJ1-3; 7 bases map to TRBD1. Germline CDR1 SGHRS, CDR2 YFSETQ. The CDR3 totals 16 residues. The V and J ends lost 2 bases and 0 bases, in that order; junction bases with no gene match: 5. CDR3 sequence reads: CASSFGQDLSGNTIYF. In nucleotides, the CDR3 is TGCGCCAGCAGCTTTGGACAGGACCTCTCTGGAAACACCATATATTTT.

V is TRBV10-2 and J is TRBJ1-2; the D gene is possibly TRBD1 (5 bases). Trimming shortened V by 2 bases and J by 3 bases, and 7 bases separated the two germline ends. The CDR3 consists of 13 residues. Germline V lookup: CDR1 WSHSY, CDR2 SAAADI. The CDR3, as DNA: TGCGCCAGCAGTGAGACCAGGGACTATGGCTACACCTTC. This gives the protein CASSETRDYGYTF.

The rearrangement joins TRBV5-6 to TRBJ1-5; D unclear. The CDR3 has 16 residues. Trimming pared 0 bases from V and 2 bases from J, leaving 12 bases between. Per germline, CDR1 SGHDT and CDR2 YYEEEE. The chain's CDR3 is CASSLAVAGRNQPQHF. The CDR3 bases are TGTGCCAGCAGCTTGGCCGTGGCAGGCCGCAATCAGCCCCAGCATTTT.

J is TRBJ1-2 and V is TRBV28, with D perhaps matching TRBD1 (6 bases). Trimming stripped 2 bases from V and 4 bases from J, with 14 bases between. Germline-derived CDR1 and CDR2 are MDHEN and SYDVKM. CDR3 length: 15 amino acids. CDR3 region: CASSLGGGTVYGYTF. CDR3 nucleotide sequence: TGTGCCAGCAGTTTAGGGGGCGGGACCGTCTATGGCTACACCTTC.

The chain links TRBV12-5 to TRBJ2-2; D remains ambiguous. The V end lost 0 bases, the J end lost 5 bases, and 10 bases lay between the germline ends. Looked up from germline, CDR1 is LGHNT and CDR2 is FRNRAP. The length of the CDR3 is 15 residues. In DNA form, the CDR3 reads TGTGCTAGTGGTTTGGTCCCGAGAATTACCGGGGAGCTGTTTTTT. Translated, it gives CASGLVPRITGELFF.

The rearrangement uses TRBV19 and TRBJ1-4, with D hard to call. Between the trimmed V and J ends, which lost 10 bases and 0 bases, there was a span of 15 bases. CDR1 is LNHDA, CDR2 SQIVND, per germline (reference sequence). This CDR3 spans 15 amino acids. CDR3 coding DNA: TGTGCCACTACGCGAGGGCGATCAACTAATGAAAAACTGTTTTTT. Encoded protein: CATTRGRSTNEKLFF.

As DNA, the CDR3 is TGTGCCATCAGTTCCGACAGGGGGCGTCATCAGCCCCAGCATTTT. As protein: CAISSDRGRHQPQHF. The J gene is TRBJ1-5, the V gene TRBV10-3; TRBD1 agrees at 10 bases. The CDR3 loop spans 15 amino acids. Per the germline V gene, CDR1 is ENHRY and CDR2 is SYGVKD. Losses at the gene ends were 5 bases for V and 5 bases for J; bases not matched to a gene: 6.

The rearrangement joins TRBV2 to TRBJ2-2; 7 positions agree with TRBD1. This CDR3 region has 14 residues. CDR1 and CDR2 from the germline V gene are SNHLY and FYNNEI. V lost 8 bases to trimming and J lost 7 bases; unmatched junction nucleotides: 10. CDR3 nucleotides: TGTGCCAGCCTCGGACAGGTCGCGGTCGGGGAGCTGTTTTTT. Encoded protein: CASLGQVAVGELFF.

J is TRBJ2-3 and V is TRBV11-2; maybe TRBD1 (5 bases). The CDR3 runs 15 residues. CDR1 is SGHAT, CDR2 FQNNGV, per germline. Trimming took 4 bases from V and 2 from J, leaving 13 bases between them. CDR3 region: CASSSGYSDTDTQYF. The DNA of the CDR3 is TGTGCCAGCAGCTCAGGGTATTCGGACACAGATACGCAGTATTTT.

The chain carries TRBV6-5 and TRBJ1-1; D might be TRBD1 (5 bases). Trimming shortened V by 7 bases and J by 0 bases, and 15 bases separated the two germline ends. This CDR3 has 15 amino acids. Germline V gene sequence: CDR1 MNHEY, CDR2 SVGAGI. Here the CDR3 reads CASNGAGRLNTEAFF. The DNA for the CDR3 is TGTGCCAGCAATGGGGCAGGGCGCCTGAACACTGAAGCTTTCTTT.

The chain links TRBV6-5 to TRBJ1-5; D gene ambiguous. Per germline, CDR1 MNHEY and CDR2 SVGAGI. The CDR3 is 15 residues long. Trimming shortened V by 6 bases and J by 1 base, and 13 bases separated the two germline ends. In nucleotides, the CDR3 is TGTGCCAGCAGCCCCCGTTTTGGAAGCAATCAGCCCCAGCATTTT. Amino acid sequence: CASSPRFGSNQPQHF.

The V and J genes are TRBV10-1 and TRBJ2-3, with D perhaps TRBD1 (5 bases). The CDR3 covers 14 residues. Germline V gives CDR1 WNHNN, CDR2 SYGVQD (reference sequence). Deletions cut 2 bases from V and 6 bases from J, with 12 bases between. In DNA form, the CDR3 reads TGCGCCAGCAGTGAGCGGCAGGGAAGGGATACGCAGTATTTT. It is translated as CASSERQGRDTQYF.

J is TRBJ2-2 and V is TRBV11-2; 8 bases are shared with TRBD2. This CDR3 has 17 amino acids. Germline V gives CDR1 SGHAT, CDR2 FQNNGV. The V gene end was trimmed by 4 bases and the J gene end by 2 bases; junction bases not matched to a gene: 9. The CDR3 protein is CASSSPRGGLNTGELFF. CDR3 nucleotides: TGTGCCAGCAGCTCCCCTCGGGGGGGCCTAAACACCGGGGAGCTGTTTTTT.

The V call is TRBV9, the J call TRBJ1-6, with TRBD1 matching 12 bases. J was trimmed by 2 bases and V by 3 bases; bases with no gene match: 9. This CDR3 has 19 amino acids. Germline V gene sequence: CDR1 SGDLS, CDR2 YYNGEE. CDR3 in amino acids: CASSAREGQGATYNSPLHF. The CDR3, as DNA: TGTGCCAGCAGCGCAAGAGAGGGACAGGGGGCAACCTATAATTCACCCCTCCACTTT.

V and J are TRBV4-2 and TRBJ1-1; D remains unclear. The CDR3 totals 14 residues. CDR1 is LGHNA, CDR2 YNFKEQ, per germline. V was clipped by 1 base and J by 0 bases, with 6 bases between them. In nucleotides, the CDR3 is TGTGCCAGCAGCCAAGGGGAGATGAACACTGAAGCTTTCTTT. It encodes CASSQGEMNTEAFF.

The V and J genes are TRBV21-1 and TRBJ2-7; TRBD2 is the table's D call and was not checked against the DNA. TRBV21-1 is designated a pseudogene. The CDR3 contains 14 residues. CDR3 sequence reads: CASPGIPAVYEQYF. The CDR3 nucleotides are TGTGCCAGCCCGGGAATTCCTGCAGTCTACGAGCAGTACTTC.

V gene TRBV28 combines with J gene TRBJ1-3; D is possibly TRBD1 (6 bases). V lost 6 bases, J lost 7 bases, and 19 bases lay in between. The CDR3 covers 15 residues. Germline V lookup: CDR1 MDHEN, CDR2 SYDVKM. CDR3 nucleotide sequence: TGTGCCAGCAGCGCTCCTACAGGGAAAGTCAACACCATATATTTT. Translation: CASSAPTGKVNTIYF.